This T cell receptor (beta chain) came from a study of blood T cell repertoires in COVID-19. Per the original methods: Using reference gene primer amplification, nucleated cell counts were estimated. The method was immunoSEQ multiplex PCR; TCRdb's version includes in-frame clones alone and lacks a portion of them. V and J calls and clone size follow that table, whereas D and trimming were derived from the DNA. The sample gives roughly 140,000 clones, 85% of which show up once; roughly 6.4% is in the top ten. Participant-given clinical history determined each cohort assignment. Germline V gene data show CDR1 as SEHNR and CDR2 as FQNEAQ (reference sequence). The CDR3 extends over 14 amino acids. V dropped 0 bases and J dropped 3 bases, with 7 bases sitting between them.

The V gene is TRBV7-9, the J gene TRBJ2-3; D call uncertain. This receptor was obtained from a woman between 40 and 50 years old who had recovered from COVID-19. Sequencing was carried out using PBMCs or T cells enriched from blood (not recorded which). CDR3 nucleotides: TGTGCCAGCAGCTTAGCTCCAGGTACAGATACGCAGTATTTT. Encoded protein: CASSLAPGTDTQYF.